Below, one T cell receptor beta chain is given with its context. Its antigen has not been determined. No much larger clone is present one base from it, and per-base qualities are unavailable. Library generation was performed with 5' RACE. Sequencing was performed on a NextSeq 500. In the TCR library protocol, unique molecular identifiers were attached to individual cDNA molecules to correct for PCR bias and sequencing error. Both TCR alpha and beta chains were sequenced, and tight co-correlation was observed between alpha and beta sequence abundances in each sample. Turning to the authors' computational methods: Decombinator V4 was used to perform V gene, J gene and CDR3 annotation of TCR sequences. Expanded TCRs were defined as changing significantly between any two time points under a Poisson model with p below 0.0001. TCR abundances were normalised to the total number of TCRs sequenced in each sample and reported as counts per million. MAIT TCRs were defined by TRAV1-2 paired with TRAJ12, TRAJ20 or TRAJ33, and iNKT TCRs by TRAV10 paired with TRAJ18. VDJdb, accessed 1 November 2021, was searched for CMV, EBV and SARS-CoV-2 annotated TCRs, with TCRs annotated for multiple antigens excluded. In-frame beta chains were kept once TCRdb had trimmed the public reads at Q25 with fastp and called clones with MiXCR. One record per CDR3 amino acid sequence lists the most common genes and DNA. Clone size and V and J calls follow TCRdb, not the original study. The sample data list 70,000 to 95,000 distinct CDR3 sequences, and more than 9% of these were observed just once. 4.5% to 5% of the sample goes to the ten largest clones.

This was a case-control study nested in a cohort of healthcare workers in London, UK, who had nasopharyngeal swab PCR tests and blood samples taken every week. Between 23 and 31 March 2020, the week of the UK lockdown, healthcare workers were enrolled and then followed up weekly for as long as 16 weeks. These data originate in a study of early T cells in non-severe SARS-CoV-2 infection (dated by TCRdb to the early 2020s). A note on the overall study: TCR sequencing used bulk RNA from unsorted whole blood, so alpha and beta chains could not be paired.

The trim is 0 bases for V and 6 bases for J, with a gap of 11 bases between the germline ends. The CDR3 has 15 amino acids, counting the end cysteine and phenylalanine. The only DNA kept is the CDR3, 45 bases in frame from the first base. The CDR1 and CDR2 encoded by the germline V gene are SGHVS and FQNEAQ. General conclusions and limits of the study: VDJdb matching was skewed toward anti-spike CD8 responses and likely underestimated virus-specific expansions by missing private and CD4 specificities.

The sample taken for sequencing was whole blood. Recombination linked TRBV7-8 to TRBJ1-4, and perhaps TRBD1 as D gene, on 5 matching bases. The receptor was isolated from an adult who was a healthcare worker with PCR-confirmed SARS-CoV-2 infection or an uninfected control (not recorded which). Here the CDR3 is given as CASSLAPGLHEKLFF. The DNA is as follows: TGTGCCAGCAGCTTAGCTCCAGGGTTGCATGAAAAACTGTTTTTT. With all but the CDR3 taken from the reference TRBV7-8 and TRBJ1-4 genes, the full variable domain is: GAGVSQSPRYKVAKRGQDVALRCDPISGHVSLFWYQQALGQGPEFLTYFQNEAQLDKSGLPSDRFFAERPEGSVSTLKIQRTQQEDSAVYLCASSLAPGLHEKLFFGSGTQLSVL.